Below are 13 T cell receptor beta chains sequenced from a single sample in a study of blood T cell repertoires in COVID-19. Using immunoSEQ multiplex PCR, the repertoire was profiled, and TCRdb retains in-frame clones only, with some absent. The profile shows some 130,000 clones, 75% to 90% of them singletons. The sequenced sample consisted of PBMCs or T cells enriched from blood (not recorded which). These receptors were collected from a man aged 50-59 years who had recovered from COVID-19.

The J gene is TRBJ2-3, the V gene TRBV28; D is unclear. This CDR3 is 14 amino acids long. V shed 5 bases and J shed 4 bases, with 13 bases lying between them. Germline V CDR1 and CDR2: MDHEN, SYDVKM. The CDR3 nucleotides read TGTGCCAGCAGTCCCTCCGGAGCAGCAGATACGCAGTATTTT. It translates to CASSPSGAADTQYF.

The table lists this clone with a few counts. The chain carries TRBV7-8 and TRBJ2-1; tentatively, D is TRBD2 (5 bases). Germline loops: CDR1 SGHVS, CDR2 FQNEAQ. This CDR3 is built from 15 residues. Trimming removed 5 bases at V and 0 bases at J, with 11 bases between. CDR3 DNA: TGTGCCAGCAGCCCGAGGGAGATCTCCTACAATGAGCAGTTCTTC. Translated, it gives CASSPREISYNEQFF.

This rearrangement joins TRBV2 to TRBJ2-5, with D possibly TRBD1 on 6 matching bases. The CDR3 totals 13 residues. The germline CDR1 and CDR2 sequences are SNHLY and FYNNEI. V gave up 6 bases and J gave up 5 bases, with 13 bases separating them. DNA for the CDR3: TGTGCCAGCAGAAGGGACACCCAGGAGACCCAGTACTTC. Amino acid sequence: CASRRDTQETQYF.

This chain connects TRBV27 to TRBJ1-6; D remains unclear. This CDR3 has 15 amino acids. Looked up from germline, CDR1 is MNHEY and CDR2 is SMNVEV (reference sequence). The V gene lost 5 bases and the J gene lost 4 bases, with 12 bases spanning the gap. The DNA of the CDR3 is TGTGCCAGCAGTCCGACGGAGATGTATAATTCACCCCTCCACTTT. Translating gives CASSPTEMYNSPLHF.

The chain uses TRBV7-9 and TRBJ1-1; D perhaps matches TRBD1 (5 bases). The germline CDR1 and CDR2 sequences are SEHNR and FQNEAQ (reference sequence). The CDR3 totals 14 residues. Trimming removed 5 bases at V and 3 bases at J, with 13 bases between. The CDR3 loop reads CASSPNQGHTEAFF. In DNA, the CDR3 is TGTGCCAGCAGCCCTAATCAGGGCCACACTGAAGCTTTCTTT.

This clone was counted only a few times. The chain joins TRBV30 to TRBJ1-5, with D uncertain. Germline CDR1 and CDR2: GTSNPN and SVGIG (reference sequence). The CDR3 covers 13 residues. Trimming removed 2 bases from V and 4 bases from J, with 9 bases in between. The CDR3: CAWSFDTNQPQHF. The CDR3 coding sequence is TGTGCCTGGAGTTTCGACACGAATCAGCCCCAGCATTTT.

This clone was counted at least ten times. CDR3 in DNA: TGTGCCAGCAGGGCACCAGGCAGGGGAATCGGCTACACCTTC. Protein: CASRAPGRGIGYTF. The rearrangement uses TRBV28 and TRBJ1-2, with a tentative D call TRBD1 (6 bases). This CDR3 is 14 amino acids long. Germline V gives CDR1 MDHEN, CDR2 SYDVKM. V lost 6 bases, J lost 8 bases, and 19 bases lay in between.

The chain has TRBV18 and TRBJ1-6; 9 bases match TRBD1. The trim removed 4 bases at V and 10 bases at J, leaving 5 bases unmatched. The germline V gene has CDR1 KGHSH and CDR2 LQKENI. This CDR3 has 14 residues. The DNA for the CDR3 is TGTGCCAGCTCACGGGACAGGGAGTACTCACCCCTCCACTTT. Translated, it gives CASSRDREYSPLHF.

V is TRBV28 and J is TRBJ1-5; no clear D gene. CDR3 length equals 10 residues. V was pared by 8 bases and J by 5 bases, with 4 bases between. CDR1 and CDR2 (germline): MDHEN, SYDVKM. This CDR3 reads CASGHQPQHF. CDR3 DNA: TGTGCCAGCGGCCATCAGCCCCAGCATTTT.

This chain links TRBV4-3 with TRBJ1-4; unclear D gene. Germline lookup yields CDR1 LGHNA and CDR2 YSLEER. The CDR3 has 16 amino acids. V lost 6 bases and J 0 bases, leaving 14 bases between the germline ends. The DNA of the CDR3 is TGCGCCAGCAGTCTCGCAGGTTATGCAACTAATGAAAAACTGTTTTTT. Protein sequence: CASSLAGYATNEKLFF.

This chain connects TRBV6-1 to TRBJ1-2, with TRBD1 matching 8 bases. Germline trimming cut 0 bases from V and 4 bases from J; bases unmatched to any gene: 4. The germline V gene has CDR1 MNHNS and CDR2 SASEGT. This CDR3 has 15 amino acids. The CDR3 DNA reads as TGTGCCAGCAGTGAAGCGGCGACAGGGGCCTATGGCTACACCTTC. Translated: CASSEAATGAYGYTF.

The CDR3 loop is CASSPLGGGRDIQYF. The DNA for the CDR3 is TGTGCCAGCAGTCCCCTCGGGGGGGGTCGTGACATTCAGTACTTC. The chain couples TRBV28 to TRBJ2-4, with TRBD2 identical over 8 bases. This CDR3 comprises 15 residues. Germline CDR1 is MDHEN and CDR2 is SYDVKM. The ends lost 5 bases at V and 8 bases at J; junction bases unmatched: 11.

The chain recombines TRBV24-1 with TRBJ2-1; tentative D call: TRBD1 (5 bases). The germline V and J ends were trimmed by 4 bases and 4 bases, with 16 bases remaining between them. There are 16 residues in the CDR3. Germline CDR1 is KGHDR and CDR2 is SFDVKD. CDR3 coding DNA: TGTGCCACCAGTGAAGGGGCCCGGGCAGGTTACAATGAGCAGTTCTTC. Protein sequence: CATSEGARAGYNEQFF.